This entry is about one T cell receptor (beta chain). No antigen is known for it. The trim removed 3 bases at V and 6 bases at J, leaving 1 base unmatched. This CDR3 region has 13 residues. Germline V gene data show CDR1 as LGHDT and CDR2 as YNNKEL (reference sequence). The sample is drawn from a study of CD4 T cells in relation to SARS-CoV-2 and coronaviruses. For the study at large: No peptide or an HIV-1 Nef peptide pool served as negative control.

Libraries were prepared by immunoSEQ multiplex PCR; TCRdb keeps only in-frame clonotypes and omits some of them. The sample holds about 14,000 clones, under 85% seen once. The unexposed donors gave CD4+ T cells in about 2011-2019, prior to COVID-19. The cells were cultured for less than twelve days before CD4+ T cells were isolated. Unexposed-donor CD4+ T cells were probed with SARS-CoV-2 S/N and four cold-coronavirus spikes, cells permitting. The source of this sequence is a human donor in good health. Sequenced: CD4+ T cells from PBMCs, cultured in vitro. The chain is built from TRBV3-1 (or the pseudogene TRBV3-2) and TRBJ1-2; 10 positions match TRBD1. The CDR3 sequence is CASSHDRGHGYTF. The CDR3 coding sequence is TGTGCCAGCAGCCATGACAGGGGGCATGGCTACACCTTC.